The rows below give T cell receptor beta chains drawn from one sample of a study of T cell responses to AZD1222 COVID-19 vaccine. Only in-frame clones appear in the TCRdb table, and some are missing; sequencing was by immunoSEQ multiplex PCR. The repertoire has some 170,000 clones, 70% to 90% of them found once; the top ten carry 4% to 4.5%. Here the sequenced sample was peripheral blood, taken 28 days after the second dose of the MenACWY control vaccine. The receptors were gathered from an adult who received the MenACWY meningococcal vaccine as a control. The CDR3 runs from the conserved cysteine through the conserved F or W. Size is omitted from some rows. Given values are once, few, many or a class for expanded clones.

>once|TRBV4-1|TRBJ1-6
CASSPHRGRFSPLHF
>once|TRBV19|TRBJ2-7
CASSMGASYEQYF
>.|TRBV27|TRBJ2-7
CASRRASGTYEQYF
>.|TRBV4-3|TRBJ2-5
CASSQGSWETQYF
>.|TRBV6-5|TRBJ2-2
CASSYSGSIAGELFF
>.|TRBV19|TRBJ2-1
CASSGDRHQRNEQFF
>.|TRBV19|TRBJ2-6
CASSIVRVGANVLTF
>.|TRBV10-3|TRBJ2-5
CAISESVGAGETQYF
>.|TRBV4-3|TRBJ2-2
CASSQDGTGVNTGELFF
>.|TRBV5-6|TRBJ1-2
CASSLSRGRNYGYTF
>.|TRBV19|TRBJ1-5
CASTLDRGGNQPQHF
>.|TRBV7-9|TRBJ1-2
CASSLAANYGYTF
>.|TRBV5-6|TRBJ1-6
CASSLWGSSYNSPLHF
>.|TRBV7-9|TRBJ2-7
CASSILGGGNEQYF
>once|TRBV5-1|TRBJ2-3
CASSWAPDTQYF
>.|TRBV7-2|TRBJ1-1
CASSLAWTGRAFF
>.|TRBV28|TRBJ1-1
CASSLPGTTEAFF
>.|TRBV10-3|TRBJ2-1
CAISLAAYNEQFF
>.|TRBV5-5|TRBJ1-5
CASSLDLGNQPQHF
>.|TRBV19|TRBJ2-5
CASSQGEETQYF
>.|TRBV4-3|TRBJ1-4
CASSQGTLVGEKLFF
>.|TRBV6-2/TRBV6-3|TRBJ1-5
CASSWKGAGNQPQHF
>.|TRBV25-1|TRBJ2-1
CASSDLGGPNYEQFF
>.|TRBV5-1|TRBJ2-5
CASRPGGEGETQYF
>.|TRBV21-1|TRBJ2-1
CASSKFPVIAPSLCEQFF
>.|TRBV30|TRBJ1-4
CAWSEGPASTNEKLFF
>.|TRBV11-2|TRBJ2-7
CASSLDPTSTYEQYF
>.|TRBV5-1|TRBJ2-1
CASSTPLAGVDEQFF
>.|TRBV20-1|TRBJ1-1
CSARTETEAFF
>.|TRBV4-3|TRBJ1-1
CASSQDSGPTEAFF
>.|TRBV7-2|TRBJ2-7
CASSLVTGNAYEQYF
>.|TRBV30|TRBJ2-7
CAWSVAVPLVPEQYF
>.|TRBV11-3|TRBJ2-2
CASSWSGGNTGELFF
>.|TRBV3-1/TRBV3-2|TRBJ1-1
CASSQEASGDTEAFF
>.|TRBV19|TRBJ2-7
CASSRDSSYEQYF
>.|TRBV4-3|TRBJ2-1
CASSLRLDSNEQFF
>once|TRBV7-6|TRBJ2-3
CASSPPRGTQYF
>.|TRBV19|TRBJ1-5
CASSIGRAAYSNQPQHF
>.|TRBV19|TRBJ2-7
CASSGGTYEQYF
>.|TRBV16|TRBJ2-7
CASSQSALDEQYF
>.|TRBV7-9|TRBJ1-4
CASSFGVRPDREKLFF
>.|TRBV29-1|TRBJ1-1
CSALGPPNTEAFF
>few|TRBV7-2|TRBJ2-3
CASSLDRPILDTQYF
>.|TRBV14|TRBJ1-3
CASSQQGTGNTIYF
>.|TRBV5-1|TRBJ2-3
CASSLTTVGDTQYF
>.|TRBV6-5|TRBJ2-1
CASSFQTPLGNEQFF